These 24 T cell receptor beta chains came from one sample sequenced in a study of T cells in Graves' hyperthyroidism and ophthalmopathy. Amplified regions were TCR beta CDR3 sequences from RNA transcripts. TCR CDR3 regions were first amplified by RT-PCR with HTBI primers. A single record per CDR3 protein comes from TCRdb applying MiXCR to the multiplex PCR reads. This sample has under 650,000 distinct CDR3 sequences, with about a sixth found just once. Sequencing was done on a sample of blood. These receptors originate from a woman in her twenties or thirties with Graves' hyperthyroidism.

This clonotype occurred many times. The chain links TRBV2 to TRBJ1-3; no clear D gene. V was pared by 1 base and J by 4 bases, with 5 bases between. This CDR3 region has 13 residues. Germline V lookup: CDR1 SNHLY, CDR2 FYNNEI. The CDR3 DNA reads TGTGCCAGCAGTGAAGACAGAGGAAACACCATATATTTT. This encodes CASSEDRGNTIYF.

This clonotype was seen at least ten times. The chain combines TRBV13 with TRBJ2-5, with 8 positions matching TRBD1. The ends lost 5 bases at V and 3 bases at J; junction bases unmatched: 5. CDR1 PRHDT and CDR2 FYEKMQ come from the germline V gene (reference sequence). The CDR3 has 14 residues. The CDR3: CASSPGQGEETQYF. The CDR3 DNA follows: TGTGCCAGCAGCCCCGGACAGGGCGAAGAGACCCAGTACTTC.

Only a few counts were recorded for this clonotype. V and J are TRBV5-1 and TRBJ2-1; 8 positions agree with TRBD2. J gave up 7 bases and V 0 bases, and 6 bases lay outside the gene matches. From germline, CDR1 is SGHRS and CDR2 YFSETQ. This CDR3 has 15 amino acids. The chain's CDR3 is CASSLALSSGNEQFF. The CDR3 DNA follows: TGCGCCAGCAGCTTGGCTTTGTCTAGCGGGAATGAGCAGTTCTTC.

This clonotype was recorded a few times. The J gene is TRBJ2-3, the V gene TRBV9, with D perhaps TRBD1 (6 bases). Germline V gives CDR1 SGDLS, CDR2 YYNGEE. CDR3 size: 14 residues. Trimming took 5 bases from V and 1 from J, leaving 11 bases between them. The CDR3 coding sequence is TGTGCCAGCAGACCAGGGGCTGGCACAGATACGCAGTATTTT. This sequence encodes CASRPGAGTDTQYF.

This clonotype was detected many times. V usage is TRBV28 and J usage is TRBJ2-5; no clear D gene. Germline V gene data show CDR1 as MDHEN and CDR2 as SYDVKM. CDR3 length: 13 amino acids. Trimming removed 3 bases from V and 3 bases from J, with 8 bases in between. The CDR3 is CASSFNSKETQYF. The CDR3 DNA sequence: TGTGCCAGCAGTTTTAACAGTAAAGAGACCCAGTACTTC.

The gene calls are TRBV28 and TRBJ1-4; possibly TRBD1 for D (5 bases). CDR1 is MDHEN and CDR2 is SYDVKM in the germline V gene. The germline V and J ends were trimmed by 10 bases and 8 bases, with 20 bases remaining between them. The length of the CDR3 is 14 residues. CDR3 in DNA: TGTGCCACCCGGGACTCCCCGGTCAAGGAAAAACTGTTTTTT. This translates into CATRDSPVKEKLFF.

The chain couples TRBV27 to TRBJ2-3; D perhaps matches TRBD2 (6 bases). The CDR3 contains 13 residues. The V and J ends lost 5 bases and 4 bases respectively, with 10 bases between them. Germline V gene sequence: CDR1 MNHEY, CDR2 SMNVEV (reference sequence). The CDR3 DNA follows: TGTGCCAGCAGTGGGGGGTTTGCAGATACGCAGTATTTT. Translating gives CASSGGFADTQYF.

There are many counts of this clonotype. This chain uses TRBV28 with TRBJ1-4; D uncertain. The CDR3 consists of 12 residues. Trimming pared 6 bases from V and 7 bases from J, leaving 9 bases between. The germline V gene encodes CDR1 MDHEN and CDR2 SYDVKM. The CDR3 DNA sequence: TGTGCCAGCAGCACTGCCTTTGAAAAACTGTTTTTT. Translating it yields CASSTAFEKLFF.

The sample holds many counts of this clonotype. The chain employs TRBV6-2 or TRBV6-3 and TRBJ2-2, with TRBD2 matching over 10 bases. CDR3 size: 16 residues. V was clipped by 5 bases and J by 3 bases; unmatched bases: 6. CDR1 is MNHEY and CDR2 is SVGEGT in the germline V gene. In DNA, the CDR3 is TGTGCCAGCAGTGAGCGGGAGGGCCGGTACACCGGGGAGCTGTTTTTT. The encoded protein is CASSEREGRYTGELFF.

J is TRBJ1-6 and V is TRBV9; tentative D call: TRBD1 (5 bases). The V and J ends lost 0 bases and 9 bases respectively, with 16 bases between them. Germline V gives CDR1 SGDLS, CDR2 YYNGEE. This CDR3 is built from 16 residues. The CDR3 DNA reads as TGTGCCAGCAGCGTAGCGGCCCCGGGGCAGATTTCACCCCTCCACTTT. Translated: CASSVAAPGQISPLHF.

Details on this clonotype: Germline is not matched at one junction end, which may reflect a read error. This chain links TRBV13 with TRBJ2-2; weak D call: TRBD2 (5 bases). The CDR3 is 13 amino acids. Germline CDR1 is PRHDT and CDR2 is FYEKMQ (reference sequence). CDR3 DNA: TGTGCCAGCAGCTTAAGACGGTTCGGGGAGCTGGTTTTT. This sequence encodes CASSLRRFGELVF.

This clonotype was detected many times. V is TRBV30 and J is TRBJ2-3, with D possibly being TRBD1 (5 bases). CDR1 is GTSNPN and CDR2 is SVGIG in the germline V gene (reference sequence). The CDR3 runs 11 residues. V lost 4 bases, J lost 3 bases, and 5 bases lay in between. The CDR3 spells CAWKGTDTQYF. In DNA form, the CDR3 reads TGTGCCTGGAAGGGGACAGATACGCAGTATTTT.

This clonotype showed up just a few times. The rearrangement links TRBV20-1 to TRBJ2-7; D gene uncertain. CDR1 and CDR2 from the germline V gene are DFQATT and SNEGSKA (reference sequence). The germline V and J ends were trimmed by 6 bases and 2 bases, with 11 bases remaining between them. The length of the CDR3 is 12 residues. The CDR3 DNA is TGCAGTGCCATCCCGGTTACCTACGAGCAGTACTTC. Its protein product is CSAIPVTYEQYF.

This clonotype occurred many times. V is TRBV6-1 and J is TRBJ2-7; 9 nucleotides line up with TRBD2. There are 15 residues in the CDR3. Trimming removed 6 bases from V and 4 bases from J; junction bases left unmatched: 10. Germline loops: CDR1 MNHNS, CDR2 SASEGT. The CDR3 here is CASRSLAGFLYEQYF. The CDR3 region has the DNA TGTGCCAGCAGGTCTCTAGCGGGATTTTTATACGAGCAGTACTTC.

This clonotype occurred many times. The V call is TRBV20-1, the J call TRBJ2-5; D call uncertain. The CDR3 loop spans 12 amino acids. V was cut by 3 bases and J by 5 bases, with 10 bases left in between. Germline loops: CDR1 DFQATT, CDR2 SNEGSKA (reference sequence). Here the CDR3 DNA reads TGCAGTGCTAGTTCTAGTTATGAGACCCAGTACTTC. The encoded protein is CSASSSYETQYF.

This clonotype was seen ten or more times. The J gene is TRBJ2-3, the V gene TRBV5-1, with 10 bases fitting TRBD1. The J segment lost 0 bases and the V segment lost 4 bases, leaving 5 bases of the junction unmatched. The CDR3 contains 16 residues. Germline V gene sequence: CDR1 SGHRS, CDR2 YFSETQ. CDR3 sequence: CASSNDRGLSTDTQYF. The CDR3 DNA is TGCGCCAGCAGCAATGACAGGGGGCTTAGCACAGATACGCAGTATTTT.

The chain recombines TRBV20-1 with TRBJ2-1; 14 nucleotides agree with TRBD2. V shed 5 bases, J shed 8 bases, and the junction held 11 bases outside the gene matches. There are 16 residues in the CDR3. CDR1 is DFQATT and CDR2 is SNEGSKA in the germline V gene (reference sequence). The DNA of the CDR3 is TGCAGTGCTTCGACTAGCGGGAGGGTTTTGAGCGATGAGCAGTTCTTC. Its protein product is CSASTSGRVLSDEQFF.

This clonotype came up many times. The V and J genes are TRBV6-1 and TRBJ2-7; TRBD1 aligns across 10 bases. Looked up from germline, CDR1 is MNHNS and CDR2 is SASEGT. The CDR3 length is 16 residues. V dropped 2 bases and J dropped 6; count of bases not matched to a gene: 10. The CDR3: CASSEFSGTGVFEQYF. The CDR3 DNA reads TGTGCCAGCAGTGAATTTTCCGGGACAGGGGTCTTCGAGCAGTACTTC.

This clonotype was seen many times. The chain has TRBV28 and TRBJ2-1; TRBD2 aligns across 8 bases. Germline V gene lookup returns CDR1 MDHEN and CDR2 SYDVKM. Trimming removed 6 bases from V and 5 bases from J; junction bases left unmatched: 15. There are 17 residues in the CDR3. The CDR3 is CASSGNRGAGGNNEQFF. Here the CDR3 DNA reads TGTGCCAGCAGCGGGAACCGGGGGGCGGGAGGTAACAATGAGCAGTTCTTC.

There are many counts of this clonotype. This chain uses TRBV6-1 with TRBJ1-2; the D gene is possibly TRBD1 (6 bases). V was shortened by 5 bases and J by 4 bases, with 14 bases between the two germline ends. Germline V gene sequence: CDR1 MNHNS, CDR2 SASEGT. The CDR3 totals 14 residues. CDR3 in DNA: TGTGCCAGCAGTTATCTCCTAGGGGGCTATGGCTACACCTTC. This sequence encodes CASSYLLGGYGYTF.

In this sample, this clonotype turned up many times. The gene calls are TRBV12-3 or TRBV12-4 and TRBJ1-3; TRBD1 matches 8 bases. Trimming took 7 bases from V and 0 from J; bases not matched to a gene: 11. The CDR3 is made up of 17 amino acids. The CDR3 DNA is TGTGCCAGCACGGGTCTGGACAGGGCGAGCTCTGGAAACACCATATATTTT. Translated: CASTGLDRASSGNTIYF.

The chain joins TRBV18 to TRBJ1-1, with unresolved D. Germline V gives CDR1 KGHSH, CDR2 LQKENI. V was cut by 3 bases and J by 1 base, with 9 bases left in between. This CDR3 spans 14 amino acids. The CDR3 reads CASSPDASNTEAFF. For the CDR3, the DNA is TGTGCCAGCTCACCGGACGCTTCGAACACTGAAGCTTTCTTT.

In this sample, this clonotype turned up many times. The chain employs TRBV7-2 and TRBJ2-7, with 10 positions matching TRBD2. The CDR3 runs 15 residues. The germline V gene has CDR1 SGHTA and CDR2 FQGNSA. The trim removed 5 bases at V and 4 bases at J, leaving 8 bases unmatched. DNA of the CDR3: TGTGCCAGCAGCCCCACTAGCGGGAAAAGTTACGAGCAGTACTTC. Translating gives CASSPTSGKSYEQYF.

This clonotype was detected only a few times. The chain couples TRBV7-6 to TRBJ1-2; a possible D gene is TRBD1 (5 bases). Germline V gene sequence: CDR1 SGHVS, CDR2 FNYEAQ. V gave up 5 bases and J gave up 2 bases, with 12 bases separating them. This CDR3 has 14 amino acids. The CDR3 bases are TGTGCCAGCAGCCTTGTGGCAGGGAACTATGGCTACACCTTC. Protein sequence: CASSLVAGNYGYTF.